The TCR beta chain described here comes from a study of Graves' ophthalmopathy and Graves' hyperthyroidism. As the template, RNA transcripts were used to amplify TCR beta CDR3 regions. HTBI primers served in a first-round RT-PCR, which a second-round multiplex PCR followed. TCRdb recomputed calls from the multiplex PCR reads with MiXCR, one row per CDR3 protein. The sample comprises 600,000 to 950,000 distinct CDR3 sequences, roughly two fifths of which are singletons, and less than 55% rests with the top ten. The junction had 7 bases not matched to a gene; V was cut back by 10 bases and J by 7 bases. This CDR3 has 13 amino acids. Looked up from germline, CDR1 is ENHRY and CDR2 is SYGVKD. This clonotype was recorded at least ten times.

The receptor's source is an adult man with Graves' ophthalmopathy. The sequencing sample was made of peripheral blood. This chain uses TRBV10-3 with TRBJ1-6; TRBD1 aligns across 7 bases. In DNA form, the CDR3 reads TGTGCCAGCAGAGGACAGGCCAATTCACCCCTCCACTTT. Its translation is CASRGQANSPLHF.